This TCR beta chain is drawn from a study of cytomegalovirus exposure and HLA in healthy donors. Looking at the study overall: When about 400 donors were genotyped, about 80% of them were found to fall in the Caucasian-associated ancestry cluster.

V lost 5 bases and J 0 bases, leaving 11 bases between the germline ends. This CDR3 comprises 15 residues. Germline CDR1 and CDR2: MDHEN and SYDVKM. All donors participated as healthy donors of bone marrow. Despite likely unrecorded immune exposures, the donors were nominally healthy at the time of sampling. As regards this clone: Its specificity is not known.

Study observations and caveats: With DRB1 most and HLA-C fewest, TCR association rates differed between HLA loci in a later analysis.

It was with 60 Vbeta and 13 Jbeta primers that the PCR ran. The protocol was immunoSEQ multiplex PCR, while the TCRdb copy is restricted to in-frame clones and leaves out a portion. The repertoire holds about 180,000 clones, with 75% to 85% as singletons. The receptor was isolated from a girl aged 2-10 years in good health and CMV-seropositive. The chain uses TRBV28 and TRBJ1-5; D is uncertain. Sample: PBMCs. The CDR3 loop is CASSPLSYSNQPQHF. The CDR3 nucleotides are TGTGCCAGCAGTCCTCTCTCGTATAGCAATCAGCCCCAGCATTTT. Full variable domain (outside the CDR3, taken from reference TRBV28 and TRBJ1-5): DVKVTQSSRYLVKRTGEKVFLECVQDMDHENMFWYRQDPGLGLRLIYFSYDVKMKEKGDIPEGYSVSREKKERFSLILESASTNQTSMYLCASSPLSYSNQPQHFGDGTRLSIL.